Below, 30 T cell receptor beta chains from the same sample are listed, as sequenced in a study of CD8+ T cells in alopecia areata. In each case, RNA was isolated and then reverse transcribed into cDNA as the sequencing template. Data came from immunoSEQ multiplex PCR; TCRdb stores just in-frame clones and leaves some out. The table shows approximately 45,000 clones, with about three fifths occurring only once. Treatment denoted: oral pan-JAK inhibitor, 5-10 mg twice daily. Source: CD8+ T cells sorted from blood, taken at week 4, from a patient treated with tofacitinib. Every receptor here comes from a human donor with alopecia areata.

The rearrangement joins TRBV29-1 to TRBJ2-7; maybe TRBD1 (5 bases). Between the trimmed V and J ends, which lost 2 bases and 2 bases, there was a span of 10 bases. CDR3 length equals 13 residues. Germline assignment: CDR1 SQVTM and CDR2 ANQGSEA. CDR3 in DNA: TGCAGCGTTGAATCTGGGGCCCCCTACGAGCAGTACTTC. Protein sequence: CSVESGAPYEQYF.

The chain combines TRBV7-8 with TRBJ2-5; D possibly corresponds to TRBD2 (6 bases). There are 15 residues in the CDR3. Deletions cut 3 bases from V and 5 bases from J, with 16 bases between. Germline V gene sequence: CDR1 SGHVS, CDR2 FQNEAQ. The CDR3 DNA is TGTGCCAGCAGCTTTTTTGGCGGGGCGGGGGAGACCCAGTACTTC. This gives the protein CASSFFGGAGETQYF.

Concerning this clone: This sample includes further DNA sequences coding for the same CDR3. The chain recombines TRBV30 with TRBJ2-1; D remains ambiguous. Per germline, CDR1 GTSNPN and CDR2 SVGIG (reference sequence). V gave up 3 bases and J gave up 10 bases, with 13 bases separating them. The CDR3 consists of 12 residues. The CDR3 protein is CAWRLGGNEQFF. The CDR3 coding sequence is TGTGCCTGGAGACTTGGTGGTAACGAGCAGTTCTTC.

This rearrangement joins TRBV4-1 to TRBJ2-5; D is uncertain. The germline V gene encodes CDR1 MGHRA and CDR2 YSYEKL. V lost 0 bases and J lost 3, with 5 bases in between. CDR3 length: 13 residues. DNA of the CDR3: TGCGCCAGCAGCCAAGATGGGGAAGAGACCCAGTACTTC. Its translation is CASSQDGEETQYF.

V is TRBV7-2 and J is TRBJ2-7; D perhaps matches TRBD2 (6 bases). V was trimmed by 2 bases and J by 0 bases, leaving 14 bases between them. The CDR3 consists of 16 residues. Germline V gives CDR1 SGHTA, CDR2 FQGNSA. The DNA for the CDR3 is TGTGCCAGCAGCTTAACCGGGACTTCCAGCTCCTACGAGCAGTACTTC. Protein: CASSLTGTSSSYEQYF.

V gene TRBV29-1 combines with J gene TRBJ2-7; 7 nucleotides match TRBD1. The V gene's germline CDR1 is SQVTM and CDR2 ANQGSEA. This CDR3 region has 13 residues. The junction had 6 bases not matched to a gene; V was cut back by 6 bases and J by 1 base. The CDR3 DNA reads as TGCAGCGTCGCTCCCAGGGGGTCCTACGAGCAGTACTTC. Protein product: CSVAPRGSYEQYF.

The rearrangement uses TRBV9 and TRBJ2-7; 9 bases line up with TRBD1. CDR1 and CDR2 from the germline V gene are SGDLS and YYNGEE. The CDR3 totals 14 residues. V dropped 1 base and J dropped 5; count of bases not matched to a gene: 4. CDR3 sequence: CASSVRGQGDEQYF. CDR3 sequence (DNA): TGTGCCAGCAGCGTAAGGGGACAGGGAGACGAGCAGTACTTC.

The rearrangement joins TRBV7-9 to TRBJ2-1; D possibly corresponds to TRBD2 (6 bases). V dropped 5 bases and J dropped 10 bases, with 15 bases sitting between them. CDR1 and CDR2 from the germline V gene are SEHNR and FQNEAQ (reference sequence). CDR3 length: 13 residues. The chain's CDR3 is CASSPGTSEEQFF. In nucleotides, the CDR3 is TGTGCCAGCAGCCCCGGGACTTCGGAGGAGCAGTTCTTC.

The chain carries TRBV7-9 and TRBJ2-7; unclear D gene. The CDR3 consists of 15 residues. V was clipped by 5 bases and J by 0 bases, with 14 bases between them. Per the germline V gene, CDR1 is SEHNR and CDR2 is FQNEAQ (reference sequence). This CDR3 is CASSPANSLSYEQYF. As DNA, the CDR3 is TGTGCCAGCAGCCCGGCGAACAGCCTCTCCTACGAGCAGTACTTC.

The chain has TRBV7-9 and TRBJ2-7; D may match TRBD1 or TRBD2 (5 bases each). The V end lost 7 bases, the J end lost 2 bases, and 12 bases lay between the germline ends. This CDR3 spans 13 amino acids. Germline CDR1 is SEHNR and CDR2 is FQNEAQ (reference sequence). The CDR3 DNA follows: TGTGCCAGCATGGGACCGAACCCCTACGAGCAGTACTTC. It yields the protein CASMGPNPYEQYF.

This chain joins TRBV29-1 and TRBJ2-7; D remains unclear. V was pared by 3 bases and J by 2 bases, with 8 bases between. This CDR3 contains 12 residues. Germline V gene data show CDR1 as SQVTM and CDR2 as ANQGSEA. In nucleotides, the CDR3 is TGCAGCGTTGAGGCGGATACCTACGAGCAGTACTTC. It yields the protein CSVEADTYEQYF.

The chain carries TRBV5-1 and TRBJ2-5, with D maybe TRBD1 (6 bases). The CDR3 runs 16 residues. The V and J ends lost 0 bases and 0 bases respectively, with 12 bases between them. Germline V gene lookup returns CDR1 SGHRS and CDR2 YFSETQ. CDR3 coding DNA: TGCGCCAGCAGCTTGGATCAAAGACAGGACCAAGAGACCCAGTACTTC. Protein product: CASSLDQRQDQETQYF. Full variable domain (missing parts from reference TRBV5-1 and TRBJ2-5): KAGVTQTPRYLIKTRGQQVTLSCSPISGHRSVSWYQQTPGQGLQFLFEYFSETQRNKGNFPGRFSGRQFSNSRSEMNVSTLELGDSALYLCASSLDQRQDQETQYFGPGTRLLVL.

The rearrangement joins TRBV9 to TRBJ2-7; 9 bases fit TRBD1. The CDR3 totals 13 residues. CDR1 and CDR2 (germline): SGDLS, YYNGEE. V dropped 3 bases and J dropped 7; count of bases not matched to a gene: 5. As DNA, the CDR3 is TGTGCCAGCAGCGCGGGACAGGGAAGGGAGCAGTACTTC. Its protein product is CASSAGQGREQYF.

V and J are TRBV2 and TRBJ2-1, with 7 positions matching TRBD2. CDR1 is SNHLY and CDR2 is FYNNEI in the germline V gene. The CDR3 loop spans 13 amino acids. Trimming took 7 bases from V and 6 from J; bases not matched to a gene: 6. The CDR3 nucleotides are TGTGCCAGCAAAAGCGGGGATCGCAATGAGCAGTTCTTC. The encoded protein is CASKSGDRNEQFF.

In its sample, this clone was seen a few times. V is TRBV7-2 and J is TRBJ2-3; 8 nucleotides line up with TRBD2. Germline values: CDR1 SGHTA, CDR2 FQGNSA. Trimming took 1 base from V and 5 from J; bases not matched to a gene: 8. CDR3 length: 16 residues. CDR3 coding DNA: TGTGCCAGCAGCTTAGAGAAGCGGGGGAGGTTAGATACGCAGTATTTT. It codes for CASSLEKRGRLDTQYF.

V usage is TRBV30 and J usage is TRBJ1-1; a possible D gene is TRBD1 (5 bases). V lost 0 bases, J lost 3 bases, and 5 bases lay in between. The V gene's germline CDR1 is GTSNPN and CDR2 SVGIG (reference sequence). This CDR3 is 12 amino acids long. Here the CDR3 DNA reads TGTGCCTGGAGTGTAGGGGACACTGAAGCTTTCTTT. Residues: CAWSVGDTEAFF.

A note on this clone: The junction and the germline gene differ at one end; a read error may be behind it. The chain has TRBV5-4 and TRBJ2-2; the D is unclear. The CDR3 sequence is 12 residues long. Germline V gene lookup returns CDR1 SGHNT and CDR2 YYREEE (reference sequence). The CDR3 coding sequence is TGTGCCAGCAGCTCATCGGACCGAGAGAGGCTTTTT. As protein: CASSSSDRERLF.

The CDR3 nucleotides read TGCAGCGTTGAAAACCCCCGCAGCCAGGTCGGGGAGCTGTTTTTT. This gives the protein CSVENPRSQVGELFF. The chain joins TRBV29-1 to TRBJ2-2; no firm D call. CDR3 length: 15 amino acids. The germline V and J ends were trimmed by 2 bases and 7 bases, with 17 bases remaining between them. CDR1 SQVTM and CDR2 ANQGSEA come from the germline V gene.

This chain uses TRBV6-5 with TRBJ1-2, with 9 bases aligning to TRBD1. The V gene's germline CDR1 is MNHEY and CDR2 SVGAGI. J lost 5 bases, V lost 6 bases, and 1 base had no gene match. CDR3 length: 12 residues. The CDR3 here is CASRDRGYGYTF. In DNA form, the CDR3 reads TGTGCCAGCAGGGACAGGGGATATGGCTACACCTTC.

This chain joins TRBV6-5 and TRBJ2-1, with 10 bases identical to TRBD1. This CDR3 is 15 amino acids long. The junction had 5 bases not matched to a gene; V was cut back by 4 bases and J by 5 bases. The germline gives CDR1 MNHEY, CDR2 SVGAGI. Here the CDR3 DNA reads TGTGCCAGCAGTTCGACAGGGGGCTTGAACAATGAGCAGTTCTTC. It encodes CASSSTGGLNNEQFF.

The V and J genes are TRBV7-8 and TRBJ1-2; 8 bases map to TRBD1. The CDR3 consists of 14 residues. From germline, CDR1 is SGHVS and CDR2 FQNEAQ. The V segment lost 5 bases and the J segment 4 bases; nucleotides outside the gene matches: 6. The CDR3 is CASSPPTGAYGYTF. CDR3 nucleotides: TGTGCCAGCAGCCCCCCGACAGGGGCCTATGGCTACACCTTC.

The CDR3 sequence is CASSYGTGAYEQYF. Written as DNA, the CDR3 is TGCGCCAGCAGCTACGGGACAGGGGCGTACGAGCAGTACTTC. The chain combines TRBV5-1 with TRBJ2-7, with 10 positions matching TRBD1. The V gene end was trimmed by 3 bases and the J gene end by 4 bases; junction bases not matched to a gene: 4. Germline values: CDR1 SGHRS, CDR2 YFSETQ. This CDR3 is 14 amino acids long.

This clone was recorded a few times. The chain carries TRBV13 and TRBJ2-5, with 8 positions matching TRBD2. The CDR3 totals 14 residues. With V trimmed by 4 bases and J by 5 bases, 6 bases remained unmatched. From germline, CDR1 is PRHDT and CDR2 FYEKMQ (reference sequence). The CDR3 DNA follows: TGTGCCAGCAGCTCCACGGGGGGGAGTGAGACCCAGTACTTC. This codes for CASSSTGGSETQYF.

This clone was found once. This chain links TRBV11-2 with TRBJ2-5, with 14 bases identical to TRBD2. This CDR3 comprises 16 residues. The V segment lost 3 bases and the J segment 3 bases; nucleotides outside the gene matches: 3. Germline CDR1 reads SGHAT; CDR2 reads FQNNGV. In DNA, the CDR3 is TGTGCCAGCAGCTTGGCGGGACTAGCGGGGGAAGAGACCCAGTACTTC. It translates to CASSLAGLAGEETQYF.

This chain links TRBV6-6 with TRBJ2-3; D not resolved. CDR3 length: 10 amino acids. Trimming removed 7 bases from V and 6 bases from J, with 5 bases in between. From germline, CDR1 is MNHNY and CDR2 SVGAGI (reference sequence). This CDR3 is CASMADTQYF. Here the CDR3 DNA reads TGTGCCAGCATGGCCGATACGCAGTATTTT.

The J gene is TRBJ1-1, the V gene TRBV4-3; TRBD1 is a possible D gene (6 bases). The V gene lost 0 bases and the J gene lost 5 bases, with 13 bases spanning the gap. Germline CDR1 reads LGHNA; CDR2 reads YSLEER. The CDR3 length is 15 residues. CDR3 in DNA: TGCGCCAGCAGCCAAGATGCGGCGGGGGCGACTGAAGCTTTCTTT. Protein: CASSQDAAGATEAFF.

V gene TRBV30 combines with J gene TRBJ2-3; D gene unclear. V lost 1 base, J lost 2 bases, and 10 bases lay in between. This CDR3 has 14 amino acids. The germline V gene encodes CDR1 GTSNPN and CDR2 SVGIG (reference sequence). CDR3 protein: CAWSAGSPTDTQYF. For the CDR3, the DNA is TGTGCCTGGAGTGCCGGGTCTCCCACAGATACGCAGTATTTT. The variable domain in full, with the rest retrieved from reference TRBV30 and TRBJ2-3, is SQTIHQWPATLVQPVGSPLSLECTVEGTSNPNLYWYRQAAGRGLQLLFYSVGIGQISSEVPQNLSASRPQDRQFILSSKKLLLSDSGFYLCAWSAGSPTDTQYFGPGTRLTVL.

The chain links TRBV7-8 to TRBJ1-5, with D perhaps TRBD1 (5 bases). The CDR3 totals 14 residues. V was shortened by 3 bases and J by 5 bases, with 11 bases between the two germline ends. CDR1 SGHVS and CDR2 FQNEAQ come from the germline V gene. The CDR3 loop is CASSFTEGYQPQHF. The CDR3 nucleotides are TGTGCCAGCAGCTTTACCGAGGGGTATCAGCCCCAGCATTTT.

A single count supports this clone. The chain couples TRBV19 to TRBJ1-6, with TRBD1 matching 7 bases. From germline, CDR1 is LNHDA and CDR2 SQIVND (reference sequence). The CDR3 is made up of 12 amino acids. Trimming at V came to 6 bases and at J to 7 bases, leaving 0 bases not matched to a gene. The CDR3 bases are TGTGCCAGTAGACAGGGGAATTCACCCCTCCACTTT. Protein: CASRQGNSPLHF. The variable domain in full, with the rest retrieved from reference TRBV19 and TRBJ1-6, is DGGITQSPKYLFRKEGQNVTLSCEQNLNHDAMYWYRQDPGQGLRLIYYSQIVNDFQKGDIAEGYSVSREKKESFPLTVTSAQKNPTAFYLCASRQGNSPLHFGNGTRLTVT.

The genes are TRBV29-1 and TRBJ1-1; 9 bases fit TRBD1. The CDR3 contains 12 residues. The V and J ends lost 4 bases and 8 bases, in that order; junction bases with no gene match: 5. Germline V CDR1 and CDR2: SQVTM, ANQGSEA. The CDR3 loop reads CSVATGTGEAFF. Here the CDR3 DNA reads TGCAGCGTTGCCACGGGGACAGGGGAAGCTTTCTTT.